A single sample is the source of the 6 T cell receptor beta chains below, sequenced in a study of vaccination effects on CD4 cells after COVID-19. Viral peptide pool expansion of antigen-specific CD4+ T cells preceded sequencing in the ViraFEST assay. Having been cultured for around ten days, the cells underwent CD4+ T cell isolation. Negative nucleocapsid antibody tests before and after vaccination confirmed no previous SARS-CoV-2 infection. TCRdb's table, derived via immunoSEQ multiplex PCR, lists solely in-frame clones and lacks some. The table records 20,000 to 30,000 clones, roughly 70% of them present only once. No antigens are known for them. This sample comprised CD4+ T cells from PBMCs cultured with HCoV-NL63 spike peptides, obtained before COVID-19 vaccination. The receptors here all came from a human donor who received a COVID-19 vaccine.

The chain uses TRBV18 and TRBJ2-7; no firm D call. The CDR3 has 16 amino acids. Germline loops: CDR1 KGHSH, CDR2 LQKENI. Trimming removed 4 bases from V and 0 bases from J, with 16 bases in between. The CDR3 here is CASSQTEAESSYEQYF. CDR3 nucleotide sequence: TGTGCCAGCTCACAGACGGAAGCCGAGAGCTCCTACGAGCAGTACTTC.

The chain recombines TRBV3-1 (or the pseudogene TRBV3-2) with TRBJ2-1; TRBD2 agrees at 13 bases. The junction had 8 bases not matched to a gene; V was cut back by 6 bases and J by 0 bases. CDR1 and CDR2 (germline): LGHDT, YNNKEL (reference sequence). The CDR3 runs 18 residues. The chain's CDR3 is CASRGMTSGRSSYNEQFF. For the CDR3, the DNA is TGTGCCAGCAGGGGGATGACTAGCGGGAGGAGCTCCTACAATGAGCAGTTCTTC.

The CDR3 sequence: CATSRDGLAGANEQFF. CDR3 nucleotide sequence: TGTGCCACCAGCAGAGACGGACTAGCGGGGGCCAATGAGCAGTTCTTC. This chain joins TRBV15 and TRBJ2-1; 13 positions agree with TRBD2. V gave up 0 bases and J gave up 6 bases; unmatched junction bases: 2. The CDR3 extends over 16 amino acids. CDR1 is LNHNV and CDR2 is YYDKDF in the germline V gene (reference sequence).

V and J are TRBV6-4 and TRBJ1-1; 8 bases agree with TRBD1. Germline CDR1 and CDR2: MRHNA and SNTAGT. The CDR3 length is 14 residues. With 6 bases clipped from V and 3 bases from J, the junction kept 6 bases outside the gene matches. The DNA of the CDR3 is TGTGCCAGCAGGCGACAGGGGAGGGACACTGAAGCTTTCTTT. Its translation: CASRRQGRDTEAFF.

The chain employs TRBV15 and TRBJ2-6; weak D call: TRBD2 (5 bases). V was cut by 0 bases and J by 0 bases, with 9 bases left in between. CDR3 length equals 17 residues. Germline loops: CDR1 LNHNV, CDR2 YYDKDF (reference sequence). The CDR3 reads CATSRDGRDSGANVLTF. The CDR3 nucleotides are TGTGCCACCAGCAGAGACGGACGGGACTCTGGGGCCAACGTCCTGACTTTC.

CDR3 coding DNA: TGTGCCAGCAGTTGGGACAGGATAACTGAAGCTTTCTTT. It specifies CASSWDRITEAFF. The J gene is TRBJ1-1, the V gene TRBV6-5, with TRBD1 identical over 8 bases. V gave up 4 bases and J gave up 5 bases; unmatched junction bases: 3. Germline CDR1 MNHEY, CDR2 SVGAGI. This CDR3 has 13 amino acids.